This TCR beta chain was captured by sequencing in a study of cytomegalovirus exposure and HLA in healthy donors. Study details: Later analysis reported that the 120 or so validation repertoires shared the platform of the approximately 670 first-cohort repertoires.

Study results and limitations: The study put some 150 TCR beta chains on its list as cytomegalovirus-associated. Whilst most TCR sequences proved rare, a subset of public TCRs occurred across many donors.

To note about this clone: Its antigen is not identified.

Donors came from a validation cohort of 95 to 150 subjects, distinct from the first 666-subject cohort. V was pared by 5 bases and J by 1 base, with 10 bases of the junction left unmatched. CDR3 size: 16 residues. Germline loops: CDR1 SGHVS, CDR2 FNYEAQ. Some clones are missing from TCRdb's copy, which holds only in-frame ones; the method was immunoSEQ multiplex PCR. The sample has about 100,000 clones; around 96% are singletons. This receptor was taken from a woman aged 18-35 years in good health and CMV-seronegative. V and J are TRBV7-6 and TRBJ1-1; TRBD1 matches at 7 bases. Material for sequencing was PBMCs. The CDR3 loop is CASSTGPGQWNTEAFF. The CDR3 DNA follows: TGTGCCAGCAGCACGGGGCCGGGACAGTGGAACACTGAAGCTTTCTTT. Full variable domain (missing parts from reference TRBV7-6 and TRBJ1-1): GAGVSQSPRYKVTKRGQDVALRCDPISGHVSLYWYRQALGQGPEFLTYFNYEAQQDKSGLPNDRFSAERPEGSISTLTIQRTEQRDSAMYRCASSTGPGQWNTEAFFGQGTRLTVV.